These 30 T cell receptor beta chains came from one sample sequenced in a study of T-cell memory formation after mild COVID-19. Each CDR3 protein is one row after TCRdb ran MiXCR on the 5' RACE reads. The data show around 180,000 distinct CDR3 sequences, with around 20% seen just once and about 4% held by the top ten. Sequences were obtained from PBMCs or a T cell subset sorted from them (not recorded which). The source of these receptors is a man aged 18-30 years who had mild COVID-19 (a few samples of this study predate the infection). Cell type and time point are not known.

The gene calls are TRBV19 and TRBJ2-7; no reliable D call. Per the germline V gene, CDR1 is LNHDA and CDR2 is SQIVND (reference sequence). The CDR3 has 13 residues. Between the trimmed V and J ends, which lost 1 base and 6 bases, there was a span of 10 bases. In DNA form, the CDR3 reads TGTGCCAGTAGTATAGGCCTCCGGAGCGAGCAGTACGTC. The encoded protein is CASSIGLRSEQYV.

There are a few counts of this clonotype. The chain recombines TRBV7-2 with TRBJ2-7; the D call may be TRBD1 or TRBD2 (6 bases each). V lost 1 base to trimming and J lost 6 bases, with 10 bases between them. Germline V gene sequence: CDR1 SGHTA, CDR2 FQGNSA. CDR3 length: 13 amino acids. As DNA, the CDR3 is TGTGCCAGCAGCTTAGTCAGGGGAGGCGAGCAGTACTTC. Its protein product is CASSLVRGGEQYF.

The J gene is TRBJ2-7, the V gene TRBV6-6; D is undetermined. Germline-derived CDR1 and CDR2 are MNHNY and SVGAGI (reference sequence). The CDR3 spans 13 residues. V lost 2 bases, J lost 2 bases, and 7 bases lay in between. The CDR3 is CASSYLHAYEQYV. CDR3 nucleotides: TGTGCCAGCAGTTACCTCCACGCCTACGAGCAGTACGTC.

The J gene is TRBJ1-2, the V gene TRBV6-2 or TRBV6-3, with a tentative D call TRBD1 (5 bases). CDR1 is MNHEY, CDR2 SVGEGT, per germline. The CDR3 extends over 16 amino acids. Trimming stripped 0 bases from V and 8 bases from J, with 19 bases between. CDR3 sequence: CASSYSNPQGAYGYTF. CDR3 coding DNA: TGTGCCAGCAGTTACTCGAATCCTCAGGGTGCCTACGGCTACACCTTC.

The CDR3 DNA follows: TGTGCCAGCAGTCGGACAGCCTATTCACCCCTCCACTTT. Amino acids: CASSRTAYSPLHF. The rearrangement joins TRBV6-2 or TRBV6-3 to TRBJ1-6, with TRBD1 as a possible D gene (6 bases). CDR1 is MNHEY, CDR2 SVGEGT, per germline. This CDR3 has 13 amino acids. Trimming shortened V by 5 bases and J by 8 bases, and 10 bases separated the two germline ends.

Many counts were recorded for this clonotype. V usage is TRBV20-1 and J usage is TRBJ2-5; 8 bases are a match to TRBD1. The J segment lost 5 bases and the V segment lost 6 bases, leaving 11 bases of the junction unmatched. Germline CDR1 DFQATT, CDR2 SNEGSKA (reference sequence). This CDR3 spans 14 amino acids. In DNA, the CDR3 is TGCAGTGCACTTTGGACAGGGAAGTGGGAGACCCAGTACTTC. Amino acid sequence: CSALWTGKWETQYF.

The chain joins TRBV9 to TRBJ2-3, with a tentative D call TRBD2 (6 bases). Trimming took off 0 bases at V and 0 bases at J, with 8 bases between the two ends. The CDR3 has 15 amino acids. Germline lookup yields CDR1 SGDLS and CDR2 YYNGEE. CDR3 in amino acids: CASSVGGESTDTQYF. DNA of the CDR3: TGTGCCAGCAGCGTAGGGGGGGAAAGCACAGATACGCAGTATTTT.

This clonotype was recorded at least ten times. J is TRBJ2-1 and V is TRBV3-1; D is undetermined. This CDR3 contains 13 residues. The V gene's germline CDR1 is LGHDT and CDR2 YNNKEL (reference sequence). Trimming took 2 bases from V and 10 from J, leaving 12 bases between them. The CDR3 DNA reads TGTGCCAGCAGCCAATCAAGGGTGTCCGAGCAGTTCTTC. Protein sequence: CASSQSRVSEQFF.

Only a few counts were recorded for this clonotype. This rearrangement joins TRBV24-1 to TRBJ2-2, with TRBD1 matching over 8 bases. The CDR3 covers 16 residues. Germline CDR1 is KGHDR and CDR2 is SFDVKD. J lost 7 bases, V lost 5 bases, and 11 bases had no gene match. Here the CDR3 reads CATSGGGQASVGELFF. In DNA form, the CDR3 reads TGTGCCACCAGTGGAGGGGGACAGGCCAGCGTCGGGGAGCTGTTTTTT.

This clonotype turned up a few times. The CDR3 nucleotides read TGTGCCAGCAGCAAAGAAGCGGGAGGAGAGCAGTACGTC. Its translation: CASSKEAGGEQYV. The chain links TRBV21-1 to TRBJ2-7; no check of the table's D call, TRBD2, against the DNA was made. TRBV21-1 is a listed pseudogene. The CDR3 covers 13 residues.

This clonotype showed up just a few times. The chain links TRBV7-2 to TRBJ2-5; TRBD1 aligns across 9 bases. The CDR3 is 14 amino acids. Germline CDR1 SGHTA, CDR2 FQGNSA. V lost 3 bases and J lost 5; bases outside the gene matches: 4. As DNA, the CDR3 is TGTGCCAGCAGCTTTGACAGGGGGTATGAGACCCAGTACTTC. Its translation: CASSFDRGYETQYF.

This clonotype has only a few counts. The chain combines TRBV12-3 or TRBV12-4 with TRBJ1-1; a possible D gene is TRBD1 (5 bases). Trimming cost V 5 bases and J 4 bases, with 17 bases left between them. This CDR3 has 15 amino acids. The CDR3 here is CASSPQTDLGTEAFF. In DNA form, the CDR3 reads TGTGCCAGCAGTCCGCAGACAGACTTAGGCACTGAAGCTTTCTTT.

This clonotype was counted at least ten times. The rearrangement links TRBV6-5 to TRBJ2-1; 14 bases are a match to TRBD2. There are 16 residues in the CDR3. The germline gives CDR1 MNHEY, CDR2 SVGAGI. Losses at the gene ends were 5 bases for V and 5 bases for J; bases not matched to a gene: 5. DNA for the CDR3: TGTGCCAGCAGTCGACTAGCGGGGGGGCCCCACAATGAGCAGTTCTTC. Translation: CASSRLAGGPHNEQFF.

V usage is TRBV20-1 and J usage is TRBJ1-5; maybe TRBD1 (5 bases). CDR3 length equals 14 residues. The germline gives CDR1 DFQATT, CDR2 SNEGSKA (reference sequence). Trimming left V 6 bases short and J 0 bases short, with 12 bases between. The CDR3: CSALSRDSNQPQHF. The CDR3 region has the DNA TGCAGTGCCTTGAGCAGGGATAGCAATCAGCCCCAGCATTTT.

This clonotype has just a few counts. V gene TRBV5-1 combines with J gene TRBJ1-2; TRBD1 matches 8 bases. V was clipped by 1 base and J by 9 bases; unmatched bases: 20. CDR3 size: 18 residues. CDR1 is SGHRS and CDR2 is YFSETQ in the germline V gene. The CDR3 sequence is CASSLSGQASFSRLRYTF. The CDR3 bases are TGCGCCAGCAGCTTGTCGGGACAGGCCTCCTTTTCGAGACTTCGCTACACCTTC.

The rearrangement uses TRBV12-3 or TRBV12-4 and TRBJ2-7; D possibly corresponds to TRBD1 (6 bases). The CDR3 covers 15 residues. Between the trimmed V and J ends, which lost 5 bases and 4 bases, there was a span of 18 bases. As DNA, the CDR3 is TGTGCCAGCAGTCCTCGACTGGGTAGGGGGTACGAGCAGTACTTC. This codes for CASSPRLGRGYEQYF.

The V call is TRBV6-5, the J call TRBJ1-3; no definite D call. V was cut by 5 bases and J by 4 bases, with 12 bases left in between. The germline gives CDR1 MNHEY, CDR2 SVGAGI. The CDR3 has 14 residues. DNA for the CDR3: TGTGCCAGCAGTCTCTACGCCGCGGGAAACACCATATATTTT. It translates to CASSLYAAGNTIYF.

This clonotype was counted many times. The chain links TRBV4-1 to TRBJ1-1; D unclear. CDR3 length: 16 amino acids. Looked up from germline, CDR1 is MGHRA and CDR2 is YSYEKL. V dropped 2 bases and J dropped 1 base, with 14 bases sitting between them. DNA for the CDR3: TGCGCCAGCAGCCAACCCAGGAACCCCGAGAACACTGAAGCTTTCTTT. This sequence encodes CASSQPRNPENTEAFF.

This rearrangement joins TRBV18 to TRBJ2-7, with TRBD2 matching 14 bases. V was clipped by 3 bases and J by 3 bases; unmatched bases: 1. Germline V gene sequence: CDR1 KGHSH, CDR2 LQKENI. The CDR3 has 15 residues. CDR3 in DNA: TGTGCCAGCTCACCGACTAGCGGGGGGGTCTACGAGCAGTACGTC. This sequence encodes CASSPTSGGVYEQYV.

This clonotype has a handful of counts. The chain combines TRBV5-1 with TRBJ2-3; tentative D call: TRBD1 (6 bases). This CDR3 is 15 amino acids long. CDR1 is SGHRS, CDR2 YFSETQ, per germline. Trimming stripped 2 bases from V and 5 bases from J, with 15 bases between. This CDR3 is CASSLTGPIGDTQYF. The CDR3, as DNA: TGCGCCAGCAGCTTAACAGGGCCGATAGGAGATACGCAGTATTTT.

This chain joins TRBV18 and TRBJ2-7; D tentatively reads TRBD1 or TRBD2 (5 bases each). Germline V lookup: CDR1 KGHSH, CDR2 LQKENI. CDR3 size: 14 residues. V lost 3 bases to trimming and J lost 5 bases, with 14 bases between them. This chain's CDR3 is CASSPGTAENEQYF. The CDR3 nucleotides are TGTGCCAGCTCACCTGGGACCGCGGAAAACGAGCAGTACTTC.

This rearrangement joins TRBV20-1 to TRBJ2-1, with 8 bases aligning to TRBD2. This CDR3 contains 16 residues. Germline V lookup: CDR1 DFQATT, CDR2 SNEGSKA (reference sequence). Trimming took 3 bases from V and 6 from J; bases not matched to a gene: 13. The CDR3 DNA follows: TGCAGTGCTAGTCCCTCCCCCGGGGGGGCGATCAATGAGCAGTTCTTC. It translates to CSASPSPGGAINEQFF.

This CDR3 is CASSPDRQVDTQYF. In DNA form, the CDR3 reads TGTGCCAGCAGCCCTGACAGACAAGTAGATACGCAGTATTTT. V is TRBV7-2 and J is TRBJ2-3; D is perhaps TRBD1 (5 bases). Germline V gene lookup returns CDR1 SGHTA and CDR2 FQGNSA. The V and J ends lost 5 bases and 5 bases respectively, with 14 bases between them. The CDR3 runs to 14 residues.

This clonotype has more than one count but fewer than ten. The chain couples TRBV5-1 to TRBJ2-3; TRBD2 might be the D (5 bases). Per the germline V gene, CDR1 is SGHRS and CDR2 is YFSETQ. The ends were cut back, 6 bases at V and 2 bases at J, with 16 bases in the middle. CDR3 length equals 15 residues. The CDR3, as DNA: TGCGCCAGCAACCCATTGCGGGCAGCCACAGATACGCAGTATTTT. It codes for CASNPLRAATDTQYF.

The chain couples TRBV7-2 to TRBJ1-5; no definite D call. This CDR3 region has 16 residues. V dropped 5 bases and J dropped 5 bases, with 19 bases sitting between them. Germline lookup yields CDR1 SGHTA and CDR2 FQGNSA. The CDR3, as DNA: TGTGCCAGCAGCCTGCGGTGGGAACAGCGATATCAGCCCCAGCATTTT. As protein: CASSLRWEQRYQPQHF.

V gene TRBV12-3 or TRBV12-4 combines with J gene TRBJ1-1; D unclear. Trimming took 1 base from V and 10 from J, leaving 13 bases between them. The CDR3 has 13 residues. The chain's CDR3 is CASSLEEPYRAFF. Here the CDR3 DNA reads TGTGCCAGCAGTTTAGAGGAACCATACAGAGCTTTCTTT.

This clonotype was observed a handful of times. V gene TRBV20-1 combines with J gene TRBJ1-1; the D gene is possibly TRBD1 (6 bases). Germline CDR1 is DFQATT and CDR2 is SNEGSKA (reference sequence). The CDR3 runs 13 residues. Trimming shortened V by 5 bases and J by 4 bases, and 14 bases separated the two germline ends. The DNA for the CDR3 is TGCAGTGCTTTGGACGGGACAATCACTGAAGCTTTCTTT. Protein sequence: CSALDGTITEAFF.

This clonotype was observed a handful of times. The genes are TRBV7-2 and TRBJ1-1; a weak D match, TRBD1 (5 bases). There are 16 residues in the CDR3. V lost 0 bases and J lost 5, with 16 bases in between. Germline CDR1 is SGHTA and CDR2 is FQGNSA. CDR3 DNA sequence: TGTGCCAGCAGCTTAGCGCCGGGGGGGATTCGGACTGAAGCTTTCTTT. This sequence encodes CASSLAPGGIRTEAFF. Drawing the rest from reference TRBV7-2 and TRBJ1-1, the complete variable domain is GAGVSQSPSNKVTEKGKDVELRCDPISGHTALYWYRQSLGQGLEFLIYFQGNSAPDKSGLPSDRFSAERTGGSVSTLTIQRTQQEDSAVYLCASSLAPGGIRTEAFFGQGTRLTVV.

CDR3 DNA sequence: TGCGCCAGCAGCTTGGCCGCGGGTCCTGAAGCTTTCTTT. Translating it yields CASSLAAGPEAFF. This chain connects TRBV5-1 to TRBJ1-1; D gene uncertain. Deletions cut 0 bases from V and 6 bases from J, with 9 bases between. The CDR3 consists of 13 residues. The germline V gene encodes CDR1 SGHRS and CDR2 YFSETQ.

This clonotype was seen repeatedly, ten times or more. The rearrangement links TRBV7-8 to TRBJ2-5; the match to TRBD2 covers 12 bases. Germline loops: CDR1 SGHVS, CDR2 FQNEAQ. The CDR3 runs to 16 residues. Unmatched junction bases numbered 6, after V lost 5 bases and J lost 2 bases. The CDR3 protein is CASSTRLAGVQETQYF. CDR3 in DNA: TGTGCCAGCAGCACCCGACTAGCGGGAGTTCAAGAGACCCAGTACTTC.